These 7 T cell receptor beta chains originate from one sample sequenced in a study of T cell repertoires in cytomegalovirus infection. The antigens these receptors bind are not known. TCRdb itself ran the reads through MiXCR, one entry per CDR3 protein. The table lists about 770,000 distinct CDR3 sequences, just under 30% of them singletons, with less than 15% in the top ten. Sequencing was performed on cultured CD8+ T cells from PBMCs, taken from culture after CMV antigen stimulation. These receptors all stem from a human donor in good health (CMV status not recorded). Some clones in this sample may be carry-over from other donors' samples.

The chain employs TRBV6-2 or TRBV6-3 and TRBJ2-1; perhaps D is TRBD1 or TRBD2 (5 bases each). CDR1 and CDR2 from the germline V gene are MNHEY and SVGEGT. V lost 5 bases and J lost 1, with 15 bases in between. CDR3 length equals 16 residues. The CDR3 loop is CASSPDRDRSYNEQFF. CDR3 bases: TGTGCCAGCAGTCCGGACCGGGACCGGTCCTACAATGAGCAGTTCTTC.

This clonotype came up a few times. This rearrangement joins TRBV27 to TRBJ1-5, with D maybe TRBD1 (6 bases). The CDR3 is made up of 15 amino acids. Germline values: CDR1 MNHEY, CDR2 SMNVEV (reference sequence). Trimming left V 8 bases short and J 6 bases short, with 20 bases between. The CDR3 is CASGLLGGGAQPQHF. In DNA form, the CDR3 reads TGTGCCAGCGGACTCCTTGGGGGGGGGGCTCAGCCCCAGCATTTT.

The rearrangement links TRBV6-6 to TRBJ1-2, with no clear D. The CDR3 runs 16 residues. Germline V gene sequence: CDR1 MNHNY, CDR2 SVGAGI (reference sequence). Trimming stripped 3 bases from V and 8 bases from J, with 22 bases between. The chain's CDR3 is CASSYPPPVAELGYTF. CDR3 nucleotides: TGTGCCAGCAGTTATCCCCCCCCCGTGGCAGAATTAGGCTACACCTTC.

The chain employs TRBV28 and TRBJ1-5; 9 bases fit TRBD1. The CDR3 has 16 residues. The V segment lost 6 bases and the J segment 6 bases; nucleotides outside the gene matches: 12. The germline V gene has CDR1 MDHEN and CDR2 SYDVKM. The CDR3 region has the DNA TGTGCCAGCAGCCCACGGCGGGGACAGGGAACTCAGCCCCAGCATTTT. It encodes CASSPRRGQGTQPQHF.

With regard to this clonotype: This clone may be a read error of a much larger clone one base away. This chain uses TRBV7-6 with TRBJ1-1; D may be TRBD1 (5 bases). The germline V and J ends were trimmed by 5 bases and 5 bases, with 24 bases remaining between them. Germline lookup yields CDR1 SGHVS and CDR2 FNYEAQ. The CDR3 runs 17 residues. The CDR3 nucleotides read TGTGCCAGCAGCATAGGTGCCCACGGGCAGGGTGGAACTGAAGCTTTCTTT. It yields the protein CASSIGAHGQGGTEAFF.

This clonotype came up many times. The rearrangement joins TRBV7-6 to TRBJ2-7; weak D call: TRBD2 (5 bases). Trimming left V 6 bases short and J 0 bases short, with 15 bases between. The CDR3 is 15 amino acids. The germline gives CDR1 SGHVS, CDR2 FNYEAQ. Written as DNA, the CDR3 is TGTGCCAGCAGTGTTACGGGATCGGGCTCCTACGAGCAGTACTTC. Its protein product is CASSVTGSGSYEQYF.

This chain links TRBV29-1 with TRBJ1-2, with D possibly matching TRBD1 (5 bases). Trimming cost V 3 bases and J 8 bases, with 28 bases left between them. Germline values: CDR1 SQVTM, CDR2 ANQGSEA. The CDR3 is 17 residues long. DNA for the CDR3: TGCAGCGTTGAGGCCCTCGCCGCGAACAGGACCTCATGGGGCTACACCTTC. This sequence encodes CSVEALAANRTSWGYTF.